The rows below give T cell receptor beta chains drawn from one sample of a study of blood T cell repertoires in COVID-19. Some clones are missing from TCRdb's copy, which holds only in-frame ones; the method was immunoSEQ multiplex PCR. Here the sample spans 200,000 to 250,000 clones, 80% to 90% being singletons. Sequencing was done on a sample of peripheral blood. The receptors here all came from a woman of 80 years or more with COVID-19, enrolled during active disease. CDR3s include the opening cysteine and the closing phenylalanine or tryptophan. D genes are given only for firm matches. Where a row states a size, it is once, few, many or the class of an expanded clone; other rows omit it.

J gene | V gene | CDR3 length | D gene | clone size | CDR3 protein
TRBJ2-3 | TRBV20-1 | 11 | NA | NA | CSALSTDTQYF
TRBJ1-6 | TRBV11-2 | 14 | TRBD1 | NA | CASSSGQGSSPLHF
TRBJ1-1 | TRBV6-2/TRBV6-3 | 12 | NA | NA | CASSPRKVGAFF
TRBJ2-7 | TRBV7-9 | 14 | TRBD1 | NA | CASSPGQHTYEQYF
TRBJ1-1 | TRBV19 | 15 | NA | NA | CASSNLAGANTEAFF
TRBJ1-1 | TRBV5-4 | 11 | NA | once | CASSQNTEAFF
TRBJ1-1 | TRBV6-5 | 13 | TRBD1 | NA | CASSGQMNTEAFF
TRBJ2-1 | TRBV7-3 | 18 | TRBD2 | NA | CASSISSSGRSSYNEQFF
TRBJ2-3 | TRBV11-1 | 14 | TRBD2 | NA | CASRVSGRTDTQYF
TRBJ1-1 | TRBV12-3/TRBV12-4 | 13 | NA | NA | CASSLWGVGEAFF
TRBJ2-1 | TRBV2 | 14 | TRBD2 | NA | CASQTSGGGLEQFF
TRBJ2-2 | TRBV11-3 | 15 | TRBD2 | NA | CASSNSGTNTGELFF
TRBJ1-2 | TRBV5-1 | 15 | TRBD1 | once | CASSPGDRGGYGYTF
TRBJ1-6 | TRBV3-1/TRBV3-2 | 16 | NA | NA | CASSQGPGGVRSPLHF
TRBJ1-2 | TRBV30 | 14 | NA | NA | CAWSGGSHIYGYTF
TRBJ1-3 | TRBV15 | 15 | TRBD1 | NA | CATSRDRQGANTIYF
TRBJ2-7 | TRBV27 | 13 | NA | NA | CASRKRGKGEQYF
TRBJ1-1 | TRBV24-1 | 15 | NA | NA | CATSFHQTVNTEAFF
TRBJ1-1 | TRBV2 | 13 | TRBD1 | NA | CASSGWDRWRAFF
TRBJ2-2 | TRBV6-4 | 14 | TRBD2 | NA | CASSRLASVGELFF
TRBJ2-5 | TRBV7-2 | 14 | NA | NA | CASSLGPTKETQYF
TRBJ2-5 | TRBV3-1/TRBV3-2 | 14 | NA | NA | CASSQRGSQETQYF
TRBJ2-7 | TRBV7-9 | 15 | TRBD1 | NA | CASSRQGMASYEQYF
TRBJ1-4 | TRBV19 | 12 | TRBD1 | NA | CASRDRVAKLFF
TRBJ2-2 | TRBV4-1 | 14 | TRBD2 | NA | CASSQREDFGELFF
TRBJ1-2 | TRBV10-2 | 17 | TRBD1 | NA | CASSGARDRGSWDGYTF
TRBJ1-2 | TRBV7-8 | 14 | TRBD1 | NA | CASSFVRGDYGYTF
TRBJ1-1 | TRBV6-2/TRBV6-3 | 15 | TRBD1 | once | CASSSGGQGRAEAFF
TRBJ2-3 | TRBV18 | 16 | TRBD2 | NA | CASSPGLAGDLDTQYF
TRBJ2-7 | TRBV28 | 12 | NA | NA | CASSFSRDEQYF
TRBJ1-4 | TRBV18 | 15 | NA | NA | CASSPPLSTNEKLFF
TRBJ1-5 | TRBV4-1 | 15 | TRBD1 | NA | CASSQGRQGVQPQHF
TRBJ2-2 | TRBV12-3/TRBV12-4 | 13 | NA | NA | CASSSRGTGELFF
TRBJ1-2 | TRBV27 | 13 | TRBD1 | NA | CASRRGTGDGYTF
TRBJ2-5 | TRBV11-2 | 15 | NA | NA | CASSLRGGGGETQYF
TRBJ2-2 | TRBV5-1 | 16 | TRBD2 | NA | CASSFLAGARPGELFF
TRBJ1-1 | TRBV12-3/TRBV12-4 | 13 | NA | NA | CASSFAVNTEAFF
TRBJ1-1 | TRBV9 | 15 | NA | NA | CASSVYRDLNTEAFF